This entry concerns a single TCR beta chain. It was cDNA, reverse transcribed from extracted RNA, that served as the sequencing template. Clones were read by immunoSEQ multiplex PCR, and TCRdb kept only the in-frame ones, dropping some. This table holds about 130,000 clones, about 47% found once. The data were taken from a study of CD8+ T cells in alopecia areata. The sequence came from a human donor with alopecia areata. The sequences come from CD8+ T cells sorted from blood, collected at week 0.

The CDR3: CAWIKRQGQNTEAFF. The CDR3 bases are TGTGCCTGGATTAAAAGACAGGGACAGAACACTGAAGCTTTCTTT. The chain is built from TRBV30 and TRBJ1-1, with 7 bases lining up with TRBD1. With 4 bases clipped from V and 1 base from J, the junction kept 9 bases outside the gene matches. Germline assignment: CDR1 GTSNPN and CDR2 SVGIG (reference sequence). This CDR3 has 15 residues.